This TCR beta chain was profiled in a study of T-cell memory formation after mild COVID-19. Trimming removed 8 bases at V and 4 bases at J, with 16 bases between. Germline V lookup: CDR1 SGDLS, CDR2 YYNGEE. The CDR3 runs to 15 residues. TCRdb re-called the 5' RACE reads through MiXCR, storing one row per CDR3 protein. The sample yields around 440,000 distinct CDR3 sequences, roughly 18% seen once. This clonotype was picked up a small number of times. The sample consisted of PBMCs or a T cell subset sorted from them (not recorded which). V and J are TRBV9 and TRBJ1-6; tentative D call: TRBD1 (6 bases). The sequence came from an adult woman who had mild COVID-19 (a few samples of this study predate the infection). Cell type and time point are not known. CDR3: CASSGQPSYNSPLHF. In nucleotides, the CDR3 is TGTGCCAGTTCTGGACAGCCATCTTATAATTCACCCCTCCACTTT.